This record concerns one T cell receptor (beta chain) sequence. Its antigen remains unknown. The donors formed part of the approximately 120-subject validation cohort, distinct from the 666-subject first cohort. The data were produced by immunoSEQ multiplex PCR, yet TCRdb's version contains in-frame clones alone and is incomplete. Of around 100,000 clones in the sample, about 95% were seen once. This record belongs to a study of cytomegalovirus exposure and HLA in healthy donors. Notes on the study in general: That first-cohort TCR clusters tended to co-occur in the 95 to 150 validation repertoires was found in a later analysis. The authors enumerated around 150 TCR beta chains as linked to cytomegalovirus.

This CDR3 contains 14 residues. Germline V gives CDR1 MNHEY, CDR2 SVGAGI. Trimming removed 2 bases from V and 6 bases from J, with 11 bases in between. This clonotype was obtained from a woman in her late teens or twenties in good health and CMV-seronegative. Sequenced sample: PBMCs. The chain has TRBV6-5 and TRBJ1-5; no definite D call. The CDR3 DNA sequence: TGTGCCAGCAGTTACGGTCAATCCGGTCAGCCCCAGCATTTT. Encoded protein: CASSYGQSGQPQHF.